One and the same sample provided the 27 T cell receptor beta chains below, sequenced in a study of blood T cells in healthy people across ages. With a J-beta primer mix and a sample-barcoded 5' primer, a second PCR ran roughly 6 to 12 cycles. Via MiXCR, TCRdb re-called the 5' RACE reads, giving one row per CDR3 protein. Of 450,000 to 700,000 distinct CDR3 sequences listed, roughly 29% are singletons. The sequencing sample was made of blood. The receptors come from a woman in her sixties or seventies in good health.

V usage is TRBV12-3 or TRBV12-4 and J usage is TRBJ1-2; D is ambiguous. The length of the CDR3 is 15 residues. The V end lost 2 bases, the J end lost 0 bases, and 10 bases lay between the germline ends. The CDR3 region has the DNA TGTGCCAGCAGTTTAAGGACCGGAGCTAACTATGGCTACACCTTC. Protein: CASSLRTGANYGYTF.

CDR3: CASSEGGDYGYTF. The DNA for the CDR3 is TGTGCCAGCAGCGAGGGGGGCGACTATGGCTACACCTTC. V is TRBV9 and J is TRBJ1-2, with D possibly TRBD1 on 6 matching bases. The ends were cut back, 3 bases at V and 3 bases at J, with 9 bases in the middle. This CDR3 region has 13 residues. Germline V gives CDR1 SGDLS, CDR2 YYNGEE.

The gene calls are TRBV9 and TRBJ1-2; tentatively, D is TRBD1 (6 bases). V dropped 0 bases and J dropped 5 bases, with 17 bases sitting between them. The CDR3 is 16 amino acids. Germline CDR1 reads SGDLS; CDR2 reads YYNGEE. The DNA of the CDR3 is TGTGCCAGCAGCGTAGGGGGGACATGGATGGGATATGGCTACACCTTC. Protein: CASSVGGTWMGYGYTF.

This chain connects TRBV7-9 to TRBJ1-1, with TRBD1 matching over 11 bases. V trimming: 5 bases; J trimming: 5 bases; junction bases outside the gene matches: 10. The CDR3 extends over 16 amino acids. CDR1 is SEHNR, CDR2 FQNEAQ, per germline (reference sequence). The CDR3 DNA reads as TGTGCCAGCAGCCCCGGGACAGGGGGAGGGAGAACTGAAGCTTTCTTT. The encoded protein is CASSPGTGGGRTEAFF.

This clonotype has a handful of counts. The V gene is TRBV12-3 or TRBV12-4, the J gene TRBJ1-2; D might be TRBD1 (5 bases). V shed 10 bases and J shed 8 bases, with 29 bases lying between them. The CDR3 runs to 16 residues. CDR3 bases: TGTGCCACCCTTCCTCCTCAGGGTGAAAGAGTAGGCGGCTACACCTTC. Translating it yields CATLPPQGERVGGYTF.

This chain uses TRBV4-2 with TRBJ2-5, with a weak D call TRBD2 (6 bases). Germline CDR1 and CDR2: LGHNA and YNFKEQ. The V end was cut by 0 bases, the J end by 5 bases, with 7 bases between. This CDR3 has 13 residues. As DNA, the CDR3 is TGTGCCAGCAGCCAAGATGGGAGGGAGACCCAGTACTTC. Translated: CASSQDGRETQYF.

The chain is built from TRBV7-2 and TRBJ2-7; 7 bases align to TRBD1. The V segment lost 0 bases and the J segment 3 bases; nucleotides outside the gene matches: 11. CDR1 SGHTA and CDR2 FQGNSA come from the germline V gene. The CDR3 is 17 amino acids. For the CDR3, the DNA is TGTGCCAGCAGCTTAGCGGGCAAGACAGGGTATCACTACGAGCAGTACTTC. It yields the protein CASSLAGKTGYHYEQYF. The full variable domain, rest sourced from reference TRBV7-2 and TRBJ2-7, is GAGVSQSPSNKVTEKGKDVELRCDPISGHTALYWYRQSLGQGLEFLIYFQGNSAPDKSGLPSDRFSAERTGGSVSTLTIQRTQQEDSAVYLCASSLAGKTGYHYEQYFGPGTRLTVT.

In DNA form, the CDR3 reads TGCGCCAGCAGCTTGGCTAGGCGAACAGATACGCAGTATTTT. It encodes CASSLARRTDTQYF. V usage is TRBV5-1 and J usage is TRBJ2-3, with D uncertain. The CDR3 is 14 residues long. V shed 0 bases and J shed 3 bases, with 8 bases lying between them. Germline V CDR1 and CDR2: SGHRS, YFSETQ.

The CDR3 DNA reads TGCAGCGTTGTCCGGAAGCTTGGAACTGAAGCTTTCTTT. Amino acids: CSVVRKLGTEAFF. The chain recombines TRBV29-1 with TRBJ1-1, with D hard to call. The CDR3 totals 13 residues. In germline, CDR1 is SQVTM, CDR2 ANQGSEA. V was clipped by 4 bases and J by 5 bases, with 14 bases between them.

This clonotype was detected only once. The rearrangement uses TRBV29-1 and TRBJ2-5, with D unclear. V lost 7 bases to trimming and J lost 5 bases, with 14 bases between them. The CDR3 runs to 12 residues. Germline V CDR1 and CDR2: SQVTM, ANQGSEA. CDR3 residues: CSAYLSTETQYF. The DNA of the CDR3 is TGCAGCGCCTATCTGTCCACGGAGACCCAGTACTTC.

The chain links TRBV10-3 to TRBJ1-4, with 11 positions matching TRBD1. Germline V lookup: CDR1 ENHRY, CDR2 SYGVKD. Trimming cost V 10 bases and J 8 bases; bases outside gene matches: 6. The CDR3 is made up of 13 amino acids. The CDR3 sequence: CATTGQGDEKLFF. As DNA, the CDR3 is TGTGCCACTACGGGACAGGGGGACGAAAAACTGTTTTTT.

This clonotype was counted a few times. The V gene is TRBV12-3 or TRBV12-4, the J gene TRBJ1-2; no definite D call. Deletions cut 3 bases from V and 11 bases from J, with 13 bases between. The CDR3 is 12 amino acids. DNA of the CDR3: TGTGCCAGCAGTTTCGCTATCGGGGATTACACCTTC. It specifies CASSFAIGDYTF.

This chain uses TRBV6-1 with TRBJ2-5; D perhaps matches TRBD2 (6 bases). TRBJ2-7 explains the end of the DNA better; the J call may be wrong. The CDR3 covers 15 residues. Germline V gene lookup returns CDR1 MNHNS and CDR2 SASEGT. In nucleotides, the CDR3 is TGTGCCAGCGAGGAGGAGGGGCCAGGCTCCTACGAGCAGTACTTC. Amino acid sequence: CASEEEGPGSYEQYF.

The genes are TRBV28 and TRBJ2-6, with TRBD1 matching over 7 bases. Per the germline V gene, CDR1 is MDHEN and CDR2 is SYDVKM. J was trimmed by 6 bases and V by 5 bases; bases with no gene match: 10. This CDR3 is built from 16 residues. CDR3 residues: CASSPGQAGMANVLTF. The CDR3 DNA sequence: TGTGCCAGCAGTCCAGGACAGGCGGGTATGGCCAACGTCCTGACTTTC.

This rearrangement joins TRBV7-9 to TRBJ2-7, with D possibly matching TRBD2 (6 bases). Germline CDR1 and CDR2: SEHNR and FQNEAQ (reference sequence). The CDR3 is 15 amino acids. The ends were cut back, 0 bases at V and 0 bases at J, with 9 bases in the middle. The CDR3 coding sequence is TGTGCCAGCAGCTTAGCCTCGACTAGCTCCTACGAGCAGTACTTC. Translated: CASSLASTSSYEQYF.

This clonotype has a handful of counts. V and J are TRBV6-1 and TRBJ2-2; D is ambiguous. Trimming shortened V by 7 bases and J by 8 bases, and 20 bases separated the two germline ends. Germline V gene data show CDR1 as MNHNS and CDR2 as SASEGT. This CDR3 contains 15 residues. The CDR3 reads CASTRDSFYSGELFF. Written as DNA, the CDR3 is TGTGCCAGCACCCGAGACTCCTTTTATTCTGGGGAGCTGTTTTTT.

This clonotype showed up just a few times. CDR3 protein: CASSYRDTGELFF. CDR3 coding DNA: TGTGCCAGCAGTTACAGGGACACCGGGGAGCTGTTTTTT. The chain links TRBV12-3 or TRBV12-4 to TRBJ2-2; the D gene is possibly TRBD1 (6 bases). The CDR3 has 13 residues. Trimming cost V 4 bases and J 3 bases, with 6 bases left between them.

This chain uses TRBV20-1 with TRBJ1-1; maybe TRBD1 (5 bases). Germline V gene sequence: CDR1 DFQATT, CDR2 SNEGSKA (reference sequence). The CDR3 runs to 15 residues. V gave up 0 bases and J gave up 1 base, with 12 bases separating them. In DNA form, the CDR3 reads TGCAGTGCTAGAGATTTGAGGAGGGGGAACACTGAAGCTTTCTTT. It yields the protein CSARDLRRGNTEAFF.

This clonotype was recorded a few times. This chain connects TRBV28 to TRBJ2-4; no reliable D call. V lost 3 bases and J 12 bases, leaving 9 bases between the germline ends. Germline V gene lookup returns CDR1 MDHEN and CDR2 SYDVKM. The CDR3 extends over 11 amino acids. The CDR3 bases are TGTGCCAGCAGTTTTGGCCTCTCTCAGTACTTC. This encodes CASSFGLSQYF.

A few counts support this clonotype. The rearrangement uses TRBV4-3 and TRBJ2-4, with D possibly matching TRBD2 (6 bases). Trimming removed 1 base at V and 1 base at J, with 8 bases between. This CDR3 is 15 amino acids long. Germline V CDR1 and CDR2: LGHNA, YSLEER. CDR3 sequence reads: CASSQVSGAKNIQYF. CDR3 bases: TGCGCCAGCAGCCAAGTTAGCGGTGCCAAAAACATTCAGTACTTC.

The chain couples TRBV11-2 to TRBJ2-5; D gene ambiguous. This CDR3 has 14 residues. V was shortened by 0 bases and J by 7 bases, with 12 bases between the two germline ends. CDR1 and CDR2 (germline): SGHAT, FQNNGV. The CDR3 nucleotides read TGTGCCAGCAGCTTAGATCTAGGCGTTGGGACCCAGTACTTC. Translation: CASSLDLGVGTQYF.

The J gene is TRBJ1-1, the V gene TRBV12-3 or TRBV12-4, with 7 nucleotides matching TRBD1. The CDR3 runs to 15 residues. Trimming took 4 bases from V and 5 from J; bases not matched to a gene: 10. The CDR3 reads CASSSVARGYTEAFF. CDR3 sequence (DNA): TGTGCCAGCAGTTCCGTCGCCAGGGGGTATACTGAAGCTTTCTTT.

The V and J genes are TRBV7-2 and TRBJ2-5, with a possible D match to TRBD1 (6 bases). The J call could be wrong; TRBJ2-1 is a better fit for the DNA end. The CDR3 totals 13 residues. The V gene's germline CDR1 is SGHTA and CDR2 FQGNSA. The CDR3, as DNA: TGTGCCAGCAGCTCAAATCAGGGGAATGAGCAGTTCTTC. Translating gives CASSSNQGNEQFF.

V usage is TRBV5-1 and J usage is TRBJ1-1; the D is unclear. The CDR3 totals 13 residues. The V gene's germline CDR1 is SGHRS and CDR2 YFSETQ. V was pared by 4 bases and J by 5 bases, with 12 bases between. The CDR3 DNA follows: TGCGCCAGCAGCCAGACCGGGAGGACTGAAGCTTTCTTT. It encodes CASSQTGRTEAFF.

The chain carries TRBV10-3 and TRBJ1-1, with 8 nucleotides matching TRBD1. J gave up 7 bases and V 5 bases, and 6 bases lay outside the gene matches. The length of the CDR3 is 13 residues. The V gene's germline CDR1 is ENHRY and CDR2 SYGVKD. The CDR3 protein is CAISSGQGDEAFF. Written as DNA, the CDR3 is TGTGCCATCAGTTCCGGACAGGGCGATGAAGCTTTCTTT.

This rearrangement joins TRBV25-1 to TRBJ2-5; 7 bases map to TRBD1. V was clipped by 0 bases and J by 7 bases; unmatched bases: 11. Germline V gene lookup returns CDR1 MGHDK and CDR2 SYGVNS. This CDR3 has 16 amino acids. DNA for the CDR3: TGTGCCAGCAGTGAATATGTGGGACAGCCTTTACCGACCCAGTACTTC. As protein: CASSEYVGQPLPTQYF. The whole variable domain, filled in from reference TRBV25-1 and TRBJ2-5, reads EADIYQTPRYLVIGTGKKITLECSQTMGHDKMYWYQQDPGMELHLIHYSYGVNSTEKGDLSSESTVSRIRTEHFPLTLESARPSHTSQYLCASSEYVGQPLPTQYFGPGTRLLVL.

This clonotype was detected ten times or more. The CDR3 bases are TGCGCCAGCAGCTTGTTAGCGGGGGGAAATGAGCAGTTCTTC. Residues: CASSLLAGGNEQFF. The rearrangement links TRBV5-1 to TRBJ2-1; 10 bases line up with TRBD2. J was trimmed by 7 bases and V by 1 base; bases with no gene match: 2. The CDR3 is made up of 14 amino acids. Germline V gene data show CDR1 as SGHRS and CDR2 as YFSETQ.